This TCR beta chain was observed in a study of blood T cell repertoires in COVID-19. Study context: T cells, B-cell-depleted T cells, or PBMCs provided the cDNA or gDNA that served as material.

Germline V gene data show CDR1 as SNHLY and CDR2 as FYNNEI. The CDR3 consists of 15 residues. Between the trimmed V and J ends, which lost 5 bases and 1 base, there was a span of 14 bases. Profiled with immunoSEQ multiplex PCR; TCRdb holds only in-frame clones, not every one. Among more than 65,000 clones listed, about four fifths were seen once. The sample was peripheral blood. This rearrangement joins TRBV2 to TRBJ1-2; a weak D match, TRBD1 (6 bases). This TCR was sampled from an older woman with acute or convalescent COVID-19. CDR3 sequence reads: CASSPDLDSNYGYTF. As DNA, the CDR3 is TGTGCCAGCAGTCCGGACCTGGACAGTAACTATGGCTACACCTTC.